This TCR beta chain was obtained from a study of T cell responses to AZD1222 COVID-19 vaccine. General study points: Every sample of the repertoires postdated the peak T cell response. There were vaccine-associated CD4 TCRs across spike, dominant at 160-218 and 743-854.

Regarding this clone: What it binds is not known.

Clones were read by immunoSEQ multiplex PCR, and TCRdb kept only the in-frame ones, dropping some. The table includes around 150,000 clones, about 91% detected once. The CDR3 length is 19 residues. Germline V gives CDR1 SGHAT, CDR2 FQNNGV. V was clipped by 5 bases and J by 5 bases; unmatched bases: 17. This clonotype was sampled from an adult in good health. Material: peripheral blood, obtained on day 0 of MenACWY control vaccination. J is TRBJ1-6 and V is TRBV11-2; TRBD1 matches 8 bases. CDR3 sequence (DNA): TGTGCCAGCAGCCTTCGACAGGGGACCAGCCTAGTAGATAATTCACCCCTCCACTTT. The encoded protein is CASSLRQGTSLVDNSPLHF.